This is a list of T cell receptor beta chains from one sample in a study of T-cell memory formation after mild COVID-19. TCRdb reanalysed the 5' RACE reads using MiXCR and keeps one entry per CDR3 protein. This table holds about 450,000 distinct CDR3 sequences, under 25% found once. The sample was PBMCs or a T cell subset sorted from them (not recorded which). These receptors were taken from an adult woman who had mild COVID-19 (a few samples of this study predate the infection). Cell type and time point are not known. Each CDR3 is given with its conserved first and last residue. D genes are given only for firm matches. A clone size is listed for some rows: how often the clone was seen (once, few, many), or a class if it is expanded.

d_call: -
v_call: TRBV3-1
clone_size: -
j_call: TRBJ2-7
cdr3_aa: CASSGGEEQYF
cdr3_nt: TGTGCCAGCAGCGGTGGGGAAGAGCAGTACTTC

d_call: TRBD1
v_call: TRBV4-1
clone_size: -
j_call: TRBJ2-2
cdr3_aa: CASSQPGQGHTGELFF
cdr3_nt: TGCGCCAGCAGCCAACCCGGACAGGGTCACACCGGGGAGCTGTTTTTT

d_call: -
v_call: TRBV30
clone_size: -
j_call: TRBJ2-7
cdr3_aa: CAYSTAYEQYF
cdr3_nt: TGTGCCTACTCGACGGCCTACGAGCAGTACTTC

d_call: TRBD1
v_call: TRBV5-6
clone_size: few
j_call: TRBJ1-2
cdr3_aa: CASSFGTGPYYGYTF
cdr3_nt: TGTGCCAGCAGCTTCGGGACAGGGCCATACTATGGCTACACCTTC

d_call: -
v_call: TRBV14
clone_size: -
j_call: TRBJ1-5
cdr3_aa: CASSQGREGNQPQHF
cdr3_nt: TGTGCCAGCAGCCAAGGCAGGGAGGGCAATCAGCCCCAGCATTTT

d_call: TRBD1
v_call: TRBV6-2/TRBV6-3
clone_size: few
j_call: TRBJ2-2
cdr3_aa: CASSRGQITGELFF
cdr3_nt: TGTGCCAGCAGTCGGGGACAGATTACCGGGGAGCTGTTTTTT

d_call: -
v_call: TRBV9
clone_size: few
j_call: TRBJ2-7
cdr3_aa: CASSVERAGTYEQYF
cdr3_nt: TGTGCCAGCAGCGTAGAGAGGGCCGGGACCTACGAGCAGTACTTC

d_call: TRBD2
v_call: TRBV3-1
clone_size: -
j_call: TRBJ2-7
cdr3_aa: CASSHPLAGKYEQYF
cdr3_nt: TGTGCCAGCAGCCACCCATTAGCGGGGAAATACGAGCAGTACTTC

d_call: TRBD1
v_call: TRBV20-1
clone_size: -
j_call: TRBJ1-5
cdr3_aa: CSARDRGFNQPQHF
cdr3_nt: TGCAGTGCTAGGGACAGGGGTTTCAATCAGCCCCAGCATTTT

d_call: -
v_call: TRBV7-9
clone_size: -
j_call: TRBJ2-3
cdr3_aa: CASSLITVPDTQYF
cdr3_nt: TGTGCCAGCAGCTTAATTACGGTACCAGATACGCAGTATTTT

d_call: TRBD1
v_call: TRBV5-6
clone_size: few
j_call: TRBJ2-7
cdr3_aa: CASSLELGQGNYEQYF
cdr3_nt: TGTGCCAGCAGCCTGGAACTTGGACAGGGAAACTACGAGCAGTACTTC

d_call: -
v_call: TRBV29-1
clone_size: -
j_call: TRBJ2-1
cdr3_aa: CSVEGGLDYNEQFF
cdr3_nt: TGCAGCGTTGAAGGGGGCCTAGACTACAATGAGCAGTTCTTC

d_call: -
v_call: TRBV5-1
clone_size: few
j_call: TRBJ2-7
cdr3_aa: CASSVGAQGNEQYF
cdr3_nt: TGCGCCAGCAGCGTCGGAGCCCAAGGCAACGAGCAGTACTTC

d_call: -
v_call: TRBV7-9
clone_size: many
j_call: TRBJ2-1
cdr3_aa: CASSFGLDNEQFF
cdr3_nt: TGTGCCAGCAGCTTCGGACTGGACAATGAGCAGTTCTTC

d_call: -
v_call: TRBV7-9
clone_size: few
j_call: TRBJ1-6
cdr3_aa: CASSLYRNRVISPLHF
cdr3_nt: TGTGCCAGCAGCTTATACCGAAACAGGGTAATCTCACCCCTCCACTTT

d_call: -
v_call: TRBV24-1
clone_size: -
j_call: TRBJ1-1
cdr3_aa: CATSPAGRSTEAFF
cdr3_nt: TGTGCCACCAGTCCCGCCGGGCGTAGCACTGAAGCTTTCTTT

d_call: -
v_call: TRBV7-8
clone_size: -
j_call: TRBJ1-5
cdr3_aa: CASSPPGTRSQPQHF
cdr3_nt: TGTGCCAGCAGCCCCCCGGGGACCAGAAGTCAGCCCCAGCATTTT

d_call: TRBD2
v_call: TRBV7-9
clone_size: -
j_call: TRBJ2-7
cdr3_aa: CASSHTSGGPYEQYF
cdr3_nt: TGTGCCAGCAGCCATACTAGCGGGGGGCCCTACGAGCAGTACTTC

d_call: -
v_call: TRBV27
clone_size: few
j_call: TRBJ2-3
cdr3_aa: CASSLAVIKTDTQYF
cdr3_nt: TGTGCCAGCAGTTTAGCGGTAATCAAGACAGATACGCAGTATTTT

d_call: -
v_call: TRBV18
clone_size: -
j_call: TRBJ2-7
cdr3_aa: CASSPPNSTYEQYF
cdr3_nt: TGTGCCAGCTCACCACCGAACTCCACCTACGAGCAGTACTTC

d_call: -
v_call: TRBV30
clone_size: few
j_call: TRBJ1-1
cdr3_aa: CAWIIRNTEAFF
cdr3_nt: TGTGCCTGGATTATCAGGAACACTGAAGCTTTCTTT

d_call: TRBD2
v_call: TRBV30
clone_size: few
j_call: TRBJ2-3
cdr3_aa: CAWSVNSGRAPTQYF
cdr3_nt: TGTGCCTGGAGTGTCAATAGCGGGAGGGCCCCTACGCAGTATTTT

d_call: -
v_call: TRBV6-6
clone_size: few
j_call: TRBJ1-5
cdr3_aa: CASNAGTTNQPQHF
cdr3_nt: TGTGCCAGCAATGCCGGGACAACAAATCAGCCCCAGCATTTT

d_call: TRBD1
v_call: TRBV4-1
clone_size: -
j_call: TRBJ1-1
cdr3_aa: CASSQDDRGDTEAFF
cdr3_nt: TGCGCCAGCAGCCAAGATGACAGGGGGGACACTGAAGCTTTCTTT

d_call: -
v_call: TRBV28
clone_size: -
j_call: TRBJ2-1
cdr3_aa: CASRRSGNSYNEQFF
cdr3_nt: TGTGCCAGCAGGCGTAGCGGAAACTCCTACAATGAGCAGTTCTTC

d_call: TRBD2
v_call: TRBV20-1
clone_size: few
j_call: TRBJ2-7
cdr3_aa: CSAPRLAGDEQYF
cdr3_nt: TGCAGTGCTCCGAGACTAGCGGGAGACGAGCAGTACTTC

d_call: -
v_call: TRBV5-1
clone_size: -
j_call: TRBJ1-1
cdr3_aa: CASSPARGPGNTEAFF
cdr3_nt: TGCGCCAGCAGCCCCGCTCGAGGTCCTGGGAACACTGAAGCTTTCTTT

d_call: -
v_call: TRBV6-5
clone_size: -
j_call: TRBJ1-4
cdr3_aa: CASSYLPTPGGVATNEKLFF
cdr3_nt: TGTGCCAGCAGTTACCTACCTACTCCAGGCGGGGTTGCAACTAATGAAAAACTGTTTTTT

d_call: TRBD1
v_call: TRBV12-3/TRBV12-4
clone_size: -
j_call: TRBJ2-4
cdr3_aa: CASSPAGTGGNIQYF
cdr3_nt: TGTGCCAGCAGCCCAGCCGGGACAGGGGGAAACATTCAGTACTTC

d_call: TRBD1
v_call: TRBV11-2
clone_size: -
j_call: TRBJ2-3
cdr3_aa: CASSLRDRSTDTQYF
cdr3_nt: TGTGCCAGCAGCCTGCGGGACAGGAGCACAGATACGCAGTATTTT